Below, one TCR beta chain is given with its context. Its antigen is not yet known. The input lacks base qualities; no much larger clone sits a single base away. The data are from a study of T cells in localized non-small cell lung cancer (dated by TCRdb to the early 2020s). Regarding the study in general: The study examined T cell repertoires in a few hundred patients with early-stage NSCLC and compared tumors with uninvolved tumor-adjacent lungs. The cohort comprised 236 treatment-naïve NSCLC patients with resected, localized lung tumors. The mean age of the NSCLC patients was roughly 70 years, with about 130 men and nearly 110 women.

What the research found in general, with its limitations: Because the study design was exploratory, TCR variables were selected using unadjusted p-values without false-discovery rate correction. A median of around 50 of the top 100 tumor clones turned up in the paired uninvolved adjacent lung, and around 27 of those clones also ranked among the top 100 of that same adjacent lung. Because multi-region tumor sequencing was not performed, intratumor heterogeneity could not be ruled out. Longer overall survival was associated with higher T cell density in blood, whereas shorter survival was associated with higher clonality in adjacent lung. Uninvolved tumor-adjacent lung showed the highest T cell clonality, higher than tumor, which suggests more focused antigenic responses in the uninvolved tumor-adjacent lung.

At diagnosis, peripheral blood, uninvolved tumor-adjacent lung and tumor were collected and were preserved as a mix of fresh-frozen and FFPE material. The immunoSEQ Assay was used to sequence TCR beta CDR3 regions from DNA. Per the original workflow: To compute T cell density, TCR beta template counts were normalized to usable DNA, which was estimated by amplifying housekeeping genes. Richness was estimated with the preseqR package, extrapolating to 400,000 templates for PBMC samples and 120,000 templates for tissue samples. Clonality was defined as one minus Pielou's evenness. Tissue-enriched TCRs were identified by differential abundance testing using productive amino-acid clonotypes, minimum total count 5 and alpha 0.1. The Jaccard Index and the Morisita Overlap Index were used to measure how much the repertoires overlapped between compartments. TCR beta CDR3s were clustered by GLIPH together with public tetramer-defined viral CDR3s, and at least three viral sequences plus V-gene enrichment were required for viral motifs. Imported from immuneACCESS, the table was reduced by TCRdb to in-frame sequences with V and J called. These copies leave out some clones; in studies compared against another copy, an unresolved V gene accounts for under half, and the cause of the remainder is not known. V and J calls and clone size are copied from that table; D and trimming were computed from the DNA. Within this sample are 2,000 or so clones, with approximately 35% of them counted one time only. The ten largest account for approximately 6.5% of the sample.

V is reduced by 5 bases and J by 6 bases, leaving a spacing of 19 bases between them. From cysteine to phenylalanine, the CDR3 is 15 amino acids long. Of the read, only the CDR3 DNA is kept; its 45 bases are in frame from base 1. Reading the germline V gene gives CDR1 SGHNT and CDR2 YENEEA. The source of this sequence is a female donor over 55 with stage I lung adenocarcinoma. This sequence uses TRBV11-3 and TRBJ1-2; 6 matching bases give a weak D call of TRBD1. This material consisted of lung tumor tissue, taken before any cancer treatment. The DNA sequence is given as TGTGCCAGCAGCACCAGGACAGTCACTTCCGATGGCTACACCTTC. Translated, this is CASSTRTVTSDGYTF.